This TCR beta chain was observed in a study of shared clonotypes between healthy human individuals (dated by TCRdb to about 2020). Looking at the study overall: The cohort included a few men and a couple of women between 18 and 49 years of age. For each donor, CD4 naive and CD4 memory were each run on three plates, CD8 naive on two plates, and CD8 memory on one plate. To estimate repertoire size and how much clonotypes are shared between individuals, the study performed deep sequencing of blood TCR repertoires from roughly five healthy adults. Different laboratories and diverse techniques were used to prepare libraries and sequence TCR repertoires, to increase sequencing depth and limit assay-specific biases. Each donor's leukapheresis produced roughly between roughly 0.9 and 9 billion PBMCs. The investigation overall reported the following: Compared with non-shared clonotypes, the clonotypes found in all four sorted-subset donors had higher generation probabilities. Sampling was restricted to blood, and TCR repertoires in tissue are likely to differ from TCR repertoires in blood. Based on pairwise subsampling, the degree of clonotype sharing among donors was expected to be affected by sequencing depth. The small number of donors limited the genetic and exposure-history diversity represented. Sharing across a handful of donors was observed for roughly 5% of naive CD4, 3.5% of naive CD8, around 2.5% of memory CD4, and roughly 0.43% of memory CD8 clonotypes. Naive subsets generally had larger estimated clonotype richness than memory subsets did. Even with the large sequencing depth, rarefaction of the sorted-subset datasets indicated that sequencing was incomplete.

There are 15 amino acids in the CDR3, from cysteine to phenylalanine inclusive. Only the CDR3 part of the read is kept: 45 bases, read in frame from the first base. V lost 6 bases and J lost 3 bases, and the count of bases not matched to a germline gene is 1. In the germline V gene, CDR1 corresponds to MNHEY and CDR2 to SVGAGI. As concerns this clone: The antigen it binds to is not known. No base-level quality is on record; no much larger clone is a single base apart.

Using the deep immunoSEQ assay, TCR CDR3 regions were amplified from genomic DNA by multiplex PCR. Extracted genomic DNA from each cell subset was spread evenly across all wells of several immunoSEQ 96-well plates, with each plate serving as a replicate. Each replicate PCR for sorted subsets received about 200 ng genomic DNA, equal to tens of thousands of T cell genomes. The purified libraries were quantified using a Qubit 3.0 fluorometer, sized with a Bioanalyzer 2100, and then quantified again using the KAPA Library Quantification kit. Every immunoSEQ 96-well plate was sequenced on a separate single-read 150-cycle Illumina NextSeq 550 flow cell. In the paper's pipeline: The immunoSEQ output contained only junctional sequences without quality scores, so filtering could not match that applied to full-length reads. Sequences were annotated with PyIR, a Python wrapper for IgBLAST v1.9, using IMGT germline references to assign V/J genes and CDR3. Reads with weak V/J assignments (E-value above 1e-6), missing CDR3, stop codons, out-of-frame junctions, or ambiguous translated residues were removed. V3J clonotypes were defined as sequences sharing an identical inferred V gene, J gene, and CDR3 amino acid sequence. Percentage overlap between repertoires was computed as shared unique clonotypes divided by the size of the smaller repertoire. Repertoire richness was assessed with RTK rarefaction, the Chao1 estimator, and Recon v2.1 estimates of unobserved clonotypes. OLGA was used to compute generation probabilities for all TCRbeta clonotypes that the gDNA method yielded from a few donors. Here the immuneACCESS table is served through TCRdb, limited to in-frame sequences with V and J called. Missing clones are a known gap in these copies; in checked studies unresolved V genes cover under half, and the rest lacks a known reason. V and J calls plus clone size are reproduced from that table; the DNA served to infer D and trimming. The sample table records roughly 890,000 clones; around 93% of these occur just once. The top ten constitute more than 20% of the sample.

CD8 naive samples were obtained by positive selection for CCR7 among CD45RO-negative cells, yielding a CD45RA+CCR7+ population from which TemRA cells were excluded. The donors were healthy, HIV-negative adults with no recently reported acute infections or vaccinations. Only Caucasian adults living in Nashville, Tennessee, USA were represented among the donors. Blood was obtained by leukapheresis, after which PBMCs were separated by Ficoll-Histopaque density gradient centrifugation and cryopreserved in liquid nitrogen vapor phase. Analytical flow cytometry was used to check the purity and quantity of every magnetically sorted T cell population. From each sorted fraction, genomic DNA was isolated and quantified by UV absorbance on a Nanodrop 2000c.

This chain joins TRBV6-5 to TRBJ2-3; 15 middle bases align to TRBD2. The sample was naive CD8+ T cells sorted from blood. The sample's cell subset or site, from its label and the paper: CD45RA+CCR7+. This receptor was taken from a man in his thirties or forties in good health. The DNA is TGTGCCAGCAGAGGACTAGCGGGAGGGACAGATACGCAGTATTTT. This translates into CASRGLAGGTDTQYF.